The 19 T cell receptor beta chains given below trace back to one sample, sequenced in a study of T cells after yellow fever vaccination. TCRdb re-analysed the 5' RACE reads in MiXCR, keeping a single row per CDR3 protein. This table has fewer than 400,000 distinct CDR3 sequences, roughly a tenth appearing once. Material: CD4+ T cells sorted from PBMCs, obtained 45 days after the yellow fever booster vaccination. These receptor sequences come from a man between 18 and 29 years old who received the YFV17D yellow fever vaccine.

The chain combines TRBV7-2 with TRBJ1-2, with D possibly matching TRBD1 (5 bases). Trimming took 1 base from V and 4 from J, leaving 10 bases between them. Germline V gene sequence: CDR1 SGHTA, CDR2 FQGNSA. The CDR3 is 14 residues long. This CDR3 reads CASSLDWQGYGYTF. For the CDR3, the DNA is TGTGCCAGCAGCTTAGATTGGCAGGGCTATGGCTACACCTTC.

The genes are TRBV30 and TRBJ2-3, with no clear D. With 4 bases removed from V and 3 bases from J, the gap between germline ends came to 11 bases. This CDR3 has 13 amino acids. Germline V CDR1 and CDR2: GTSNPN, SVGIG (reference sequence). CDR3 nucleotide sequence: TGTGCCTGGAACGTCATCGGTACAGATACGCAGTATTTT. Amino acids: CAWNVIGTDTQYF.

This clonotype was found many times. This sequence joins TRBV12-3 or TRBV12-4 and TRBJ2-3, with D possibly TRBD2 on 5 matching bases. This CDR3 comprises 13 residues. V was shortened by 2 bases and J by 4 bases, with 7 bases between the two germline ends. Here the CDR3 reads CASSLWGADTQYF. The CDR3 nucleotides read TGTGCCAGCAGTTTATGGGGAGCAGATACGCAGTATTTT.

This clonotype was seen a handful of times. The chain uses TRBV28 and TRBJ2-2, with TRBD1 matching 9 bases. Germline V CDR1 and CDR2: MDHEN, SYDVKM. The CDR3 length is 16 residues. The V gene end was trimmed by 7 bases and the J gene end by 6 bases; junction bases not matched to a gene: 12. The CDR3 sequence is CASTPRTGDMPGELFF. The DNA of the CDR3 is TGTGCCAGCACCCCAAGGACAGGGGATATGCCCGGGGAGCTGTTTTTT.

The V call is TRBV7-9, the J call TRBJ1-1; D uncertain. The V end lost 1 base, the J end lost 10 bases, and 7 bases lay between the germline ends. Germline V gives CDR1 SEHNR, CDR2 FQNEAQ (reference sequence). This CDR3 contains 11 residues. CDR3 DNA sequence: TGTGCCAGCAGCTTAGGAGGAGGAGCTTTCTTT. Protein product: CASSLGGGAFF.

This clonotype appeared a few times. CDR3 bases: TGCGCCAGCAGCCGGGAGGGGCACACAGATACGCAGTATTTT. Protein sequence: CASSREGHTDTQYF. The rearrangement joins TRBV4-1 to TRBJ2-3; 7 nucleotides align to TRBD2. V shed 4 bases, J shed 2 bases, and the junction held 3 bases outside the gene matches. Per germline, CDR1 MGHRA and CDR2 YSYEKL. There are 14 residues in the CDR3.

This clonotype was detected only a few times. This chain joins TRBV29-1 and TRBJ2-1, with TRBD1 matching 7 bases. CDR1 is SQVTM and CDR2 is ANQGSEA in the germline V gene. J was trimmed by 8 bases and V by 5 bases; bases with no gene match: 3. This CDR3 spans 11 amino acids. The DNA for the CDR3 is TGCAGCGTTTCTACAGGGGATGAGCAGTTCTTC. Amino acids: CSVSTGDEQFF.

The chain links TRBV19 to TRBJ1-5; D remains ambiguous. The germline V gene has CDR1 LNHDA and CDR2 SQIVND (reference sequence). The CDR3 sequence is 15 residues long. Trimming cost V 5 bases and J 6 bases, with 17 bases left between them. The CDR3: CASSAWSATTQPQHF. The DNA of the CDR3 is TGTGCCAGTAGTGCCTGGTCAGCCACCACTCAGCCCCAGCATTTT.

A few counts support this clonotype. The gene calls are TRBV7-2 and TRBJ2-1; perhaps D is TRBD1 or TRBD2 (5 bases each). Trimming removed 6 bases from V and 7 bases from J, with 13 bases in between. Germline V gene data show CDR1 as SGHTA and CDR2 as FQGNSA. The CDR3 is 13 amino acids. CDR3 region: CASRLGAQNEQFF. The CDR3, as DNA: TGTGCCAGCAGACTCGGGGCTCAGAATGAGCAGTTCTTC.

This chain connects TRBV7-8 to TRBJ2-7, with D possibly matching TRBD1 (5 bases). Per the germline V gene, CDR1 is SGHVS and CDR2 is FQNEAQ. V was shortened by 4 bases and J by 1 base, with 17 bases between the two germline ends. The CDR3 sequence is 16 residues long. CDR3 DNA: TGTGCCAGCAGCTACCCATTGGCAGGGATTTCCTACGAGCAGTACTTC. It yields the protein CASSYPLAGISYEQYF.

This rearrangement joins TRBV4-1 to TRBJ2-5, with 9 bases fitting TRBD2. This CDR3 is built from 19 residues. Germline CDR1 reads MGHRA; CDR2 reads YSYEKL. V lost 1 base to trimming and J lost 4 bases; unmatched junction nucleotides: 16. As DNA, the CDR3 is TGCGCCAGCAGCCAAGGAGGTGTTAGGCGGGGGGGCCTGCTAGAGACCCAGTACTTC. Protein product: CASSQGGVRRGGLLETQYF.

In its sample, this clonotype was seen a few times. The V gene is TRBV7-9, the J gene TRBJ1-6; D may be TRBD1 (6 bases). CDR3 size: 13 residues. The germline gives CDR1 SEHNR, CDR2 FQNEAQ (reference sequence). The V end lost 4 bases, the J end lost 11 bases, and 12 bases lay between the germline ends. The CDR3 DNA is TGTGCCAGCAGCTCCAGGGGACGGACACCCCTCCACTTT. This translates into CASSSRGRTPLHF.

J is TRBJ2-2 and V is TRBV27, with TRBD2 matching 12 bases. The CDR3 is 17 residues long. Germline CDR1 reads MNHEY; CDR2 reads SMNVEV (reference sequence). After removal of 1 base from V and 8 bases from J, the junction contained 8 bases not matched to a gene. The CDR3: CASSLFGLAGISGELFF. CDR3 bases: TGTGCCAGCAGTTTATTCGGACTAGCGGGGATATCAGGGGAGCTGTTTTTT.

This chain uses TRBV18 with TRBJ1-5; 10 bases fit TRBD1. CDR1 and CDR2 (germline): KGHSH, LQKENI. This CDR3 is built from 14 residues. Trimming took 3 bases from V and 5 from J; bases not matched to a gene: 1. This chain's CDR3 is CASSPDRGYQPQHF. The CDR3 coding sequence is TGTGCCAGCTCACCGGACAGGGGGTATCAGCCCCAGCATTTT.

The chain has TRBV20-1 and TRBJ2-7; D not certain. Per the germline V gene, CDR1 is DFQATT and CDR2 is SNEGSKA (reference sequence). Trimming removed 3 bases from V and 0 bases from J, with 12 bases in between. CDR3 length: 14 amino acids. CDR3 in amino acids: CSASKGSGSYEQYF. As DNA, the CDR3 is TGCAGTGCTAGTAAGGGCAGTGGCTCCTACGAGCAGTACTTC.

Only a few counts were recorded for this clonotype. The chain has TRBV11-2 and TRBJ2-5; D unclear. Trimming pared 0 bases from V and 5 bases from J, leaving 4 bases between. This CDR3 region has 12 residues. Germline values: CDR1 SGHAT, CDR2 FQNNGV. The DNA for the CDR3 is TGTGCCAGCAGCTTAGATATGGAGACCCAGTACTTC. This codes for CASSLDMETQYF. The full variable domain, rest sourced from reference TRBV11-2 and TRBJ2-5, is EAGVAQSPRYKIIEKRQSVAFWCNPISGHATLYWYQQILGQGPKLLIQFQNNGVVDDSQLPKDRFSAERLKGVDSTLKIQPAKLEDSAVYLCASSLDMETQYFGPGTRLLVL.

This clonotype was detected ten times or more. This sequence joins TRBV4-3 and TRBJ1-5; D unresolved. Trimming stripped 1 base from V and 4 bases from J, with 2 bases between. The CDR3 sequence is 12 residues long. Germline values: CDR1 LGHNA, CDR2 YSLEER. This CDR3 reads CASSQGNQPQHF. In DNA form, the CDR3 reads TGCGCCAGCAGCCAAGGTAATCAGCCCCAGCATTTT.

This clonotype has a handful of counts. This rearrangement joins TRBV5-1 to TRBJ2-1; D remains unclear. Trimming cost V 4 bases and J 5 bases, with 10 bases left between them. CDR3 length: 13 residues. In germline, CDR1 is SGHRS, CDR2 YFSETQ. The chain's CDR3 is CASSLQNNNEQFF. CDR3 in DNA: TGCGCCAGCAGCCTACAAAATAACAATGAGCAGTTCTTC.

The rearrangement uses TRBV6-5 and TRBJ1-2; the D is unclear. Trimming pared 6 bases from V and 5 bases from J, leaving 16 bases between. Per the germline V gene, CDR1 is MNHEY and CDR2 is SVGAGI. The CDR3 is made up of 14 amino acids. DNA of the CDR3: TGTGCCAGCAGCGCGAGTTCGGGCCGGTATGGCTACACCTTC. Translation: CASSASSGRYGYTF.